Listed here are 14 T cell receptor beta chains from one sample, sequenced in a study of identical twins. TCRdb re-derived calls from the 5' RACE reads in MiXCR, one entry per CDR3 protein. The table has roughly 1.6 million distinct CDR3 sequences, under 35% seen once; the top ten hold around 0.3%. The sample consisted of cord blood. The receptor set was obtained from a newborn girl in good health.

The chain combines TRBV5-1 with TRBJ2-1; 11 bases are a match to TRBD2. Germline V gene lookup returns CDR1 SGHRS and CDR2 YFSETQ. This CDR3 comprises 14 residues. The trim removed 5 bases at V and 8 bases at J, leaving 6 bases unmatched. The CDR3 spells CASRLAGEAYEQFF. The CDR3, as DNA: TGCGCCAGCAGACTAGCGGGGGAGGCCTATGAGCAGTTCTTC.

The chain uses TRBV21-1 and TRBJ1-1. TRBV21-1 is given as a pseudogene. This CDR3 is built from 15 residues. The CDR3 loop is CASSRTSEQCAEAFF. The CDR3 DNA sequence: TGTGCCAGCAGCCGCACCTCGGAGCAATGCGCTGAAGCTTTCTTT.

The chain couples TRBV28 to TRBJ2-7; 7 nucleotides align to TRBD2. V was pared by 5 bases and J by 3 bases, with 13 bases of the junction left unmatched. The CDR3 is 16 residues long. Per germline, CDR1 MDHEN and CDR2 SYDVKM. As DNA, the CDR3 is TGTGCCAGCAGTGCGCCCACTAGCGCAATGCTCTACGAGCAGTACTTC. It specifies CASSAPTSAMLYEQYF.

This clonotype has a count of ten or more. This chain connects TRBV27 to TRBJ1-2, with D hard to call. V gave up 5 bases and J gave up 4 bases, with 11 bases separating them. Germline loops: CDR1 MNHEY, CDR2 SMNVEV (reference sequence). There are 13 residues in the CDR3. CDR3 coding DNA: TGTGCCAGCAGTCCCACCAAAGTCTATGGCTACACCTTC. Its translation is CASSPTKVYGYTF.

This rearrangement joins TRBV2 to TRBJ1-4, with 12 bases aligning to TRBD1. There are 18 residues in the CDR3. Germline V lookup: CDR1 SNHLY, CDR2 FYNNEI. V was clipped by 6 bases and J by 0 bases; unmatched bases: 8. The CDR3 DNA is TGTGCCAGCAGGAGTGGGACAGGGGGCTCAGCAACTAATGAAAAACTGTTTTTT. Protein: CASRSGTGGSATNEKLFF.

This rearrangement joins TRBV6-1 to TRBJ2-2, with a possible D match to TRBD1 (6 bases). V was trimmed by 1 base and J by 6 bases, leaving 9 bases between them. The CDR3 extends over 14 amino acids. Germline-derived CDR1 and CDR2 are MNHNS and SASEGT. CDR3 in DNA: TGTGCCAGCAGTGAAGGGACAGACCCCGGGGAGCTGTTTTTT. It translates to CASSEGTDPGELFF.

This clonotype was seen a few times. V and J are TRBV20-1 and TRBJ2-1, with 7 bases aligning to TRBD1. V trimming: 3 bases; J trimming: 2 bases; junction bases outside the gene matches: 7. The CDR3 totals 15 residues. CDR1 DFQATT and CDR2 SNEGSKA come from the germline V gene (reference sequence). CDR3 amino acids: CSARVRQGAYNEQFF. The CDR3 coding sequence is TGCAGTGCTAGGGTTAGACAGGGAGCCTACAATGAGCAGTTCTTC.

This chain links TRBV6-5 with TRBJ2-5; D possibly corresponds to TRBD2 (6 bases). V gave up 4 bases and J gave up 11 bases, with 32 bases separating them. The germline V gene has CDR1 MNHEY and CDR2 SVGAGI. This CDR3 is 18 amino acids long. The CDR3 here is CASSFLAPRYGFLREQYF. The CDR3 bases are TGTGCCAGCAGTTTTCTGGCCCCCCGCTATGGGTTCCTACGGGAGCAGTACTTC.

J is TRBJ2-5 and V is TRBV5-1; the match to TRBD2 covers 8 bases. The CDR3 runs to 13 residues. The J segment lost 11 bases and the V segment lost 6 bases, leaving 12 bases of the junction unmatched. Germline CDR1 is SGHRS and CDR2 is YFSETQ. CDR3 in DNA: TGCGCCAGCACTACCGGGGGGGTCAATGGGCAGTACTTC. Encoded protein: CASTTGGVNGQYF.

The chain links TRBV5-1 to TRBJ2-1; the match to TRBD1 covers 7 bases. With 2 bases clipped from V and 1 base from J, the junction kept 3 bases outside the gene matches. CDR1 is SGHRS, CDR2 YFSETQ, per germline. This CDR3 is 15 amino acids long. The CDR3, as DNA: TGCGCCAGCAGCTTAGACAGGGTTTCCTACAATGAGCAGTTCTTC. Amino acids: CASSLDRVSYNEQFF. Based on the CDR3 plus reference TRBV5-1 and TRBJ2-1, the full variable domain is KAGVTQTPRYLIKTRGQQVTLSCSPISGHRSVSWYQQTPGQGLQFLFEYFSETQRNKGNFPGRFSGRQFSNSRSEMNVSTLELGDSALYLCASSLDRVSYNEQFFGPGTRLTVL.

A single count supports this clonotype. One end of the junction fails to match germline, which may point to a read error. The CDR3 DNA follows: TGTGCCAGCGGCTTGGGGACTAGCGGGAGTCCTGAGGCCCAGTACTTC. Its translation: CASGLGTSGSPEAQYF. The V and J genes are TRBV7-8 and TRBJ2-5, with TRBD2 identical over 14 bases. The length of the CDR3 is 16 residues. In germline, CDR1 is SGHVS, CDR2 FQNEAQ.

The V gene is TRBV21-1, the J gene TRBJ2-4; the D call in the table, TRBD1, was not verified against the DNA. The last part of the DNA fits TRBJ2-7 better; the J call may be wrong. TRBV21-1 is a recognized pseudogene. The CDR3 sequence is 16 residues long. The CDR3 here is CASSRARDRVRHEQYF. The CDR3 region has the DNA TGTGCCAGCAGCAGGGCCCGGGACAGGGTTCGTCACGAGCAGTACTTC.

This rearrangement joins TRBV5-4 to TRBJ2-3; no clear D gene. The CDR3 covers 13 residues. V lost 6 bases and J 0 bases, leaving 8 bases between the germline ends. Per the germline V gene, CDR1 is SGHNT and CDR2 is YYREEE (reference sequence). The CDR3 nucleotides read TGTGCCAGCATGAGTGGGAGCACAGATACGCAGTATTTT. This sequence encodes CASMSGSTDTQYF. The variable domain in full, completed from reference TRBV5-4 and TRBJ2-3, reads ETGVTQSPTHLIKTRGQQVTLRCSSQSGHNTVSWYQQALGQGPQFIFQYYREEENGRGNFPPRFSGLQFPNYSSELNVNALELDDSALYLCASMSGSTDTQYFGPGTRLTVL.

A few counts support this clonotype. CDR3 sequence reads: CSAGTGAPNYGYTF. CDR3 DNA sequence: TGCAGTGCTGGGACAGGGGCGCCCAACTATGGCTACACCTTC. The chain joins TRBV20-1 to TRBJ1-2, with 10 bases identical to TRBD1. Unmatched junction bases numbered 5, after V lost 5 bases and J lost 2 bases. The CDR3 is 14 amino acids. Germline CDR1 DFQATT, CDR2 SNEGSKA (reference sequence).